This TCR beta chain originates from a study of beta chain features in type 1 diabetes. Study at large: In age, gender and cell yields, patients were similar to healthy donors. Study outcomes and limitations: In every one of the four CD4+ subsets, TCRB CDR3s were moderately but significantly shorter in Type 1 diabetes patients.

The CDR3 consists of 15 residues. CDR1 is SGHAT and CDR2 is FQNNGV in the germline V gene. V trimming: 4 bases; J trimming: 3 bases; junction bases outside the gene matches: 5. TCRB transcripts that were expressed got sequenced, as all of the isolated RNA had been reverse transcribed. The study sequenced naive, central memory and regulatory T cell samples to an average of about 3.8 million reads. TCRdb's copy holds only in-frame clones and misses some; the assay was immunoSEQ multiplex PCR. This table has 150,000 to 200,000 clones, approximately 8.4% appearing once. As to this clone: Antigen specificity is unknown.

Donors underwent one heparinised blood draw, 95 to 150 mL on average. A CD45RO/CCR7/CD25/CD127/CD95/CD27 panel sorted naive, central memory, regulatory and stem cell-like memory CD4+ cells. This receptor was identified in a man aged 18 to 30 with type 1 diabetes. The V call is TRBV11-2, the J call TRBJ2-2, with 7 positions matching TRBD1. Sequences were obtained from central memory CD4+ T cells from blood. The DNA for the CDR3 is TGTGCCAGCAGCTCCTGGGACAGATACACCGGGGAGCTGTTTTTT. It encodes CASSSWDRYTGELFF.